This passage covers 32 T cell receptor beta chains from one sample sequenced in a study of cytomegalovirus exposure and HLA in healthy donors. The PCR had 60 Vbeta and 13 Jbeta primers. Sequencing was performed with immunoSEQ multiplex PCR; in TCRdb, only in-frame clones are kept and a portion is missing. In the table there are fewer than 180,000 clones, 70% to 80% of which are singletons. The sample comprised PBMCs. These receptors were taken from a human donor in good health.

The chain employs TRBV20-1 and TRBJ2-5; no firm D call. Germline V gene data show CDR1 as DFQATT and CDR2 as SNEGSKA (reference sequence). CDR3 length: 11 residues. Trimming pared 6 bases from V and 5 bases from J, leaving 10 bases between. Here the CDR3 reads CSASNRETQYF. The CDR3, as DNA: TGCAGTGCCAGTAATCGCGAGACCCAGTACTTC.

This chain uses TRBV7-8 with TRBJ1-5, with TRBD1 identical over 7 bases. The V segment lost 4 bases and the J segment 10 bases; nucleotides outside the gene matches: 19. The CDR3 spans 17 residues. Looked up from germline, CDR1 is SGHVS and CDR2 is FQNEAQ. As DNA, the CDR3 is TGTGCCAGCAGCTCCCTCCGGGTAGGGACAGCCCAGGGACCCCAGCATTTT. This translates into CASSSLRVGTAQGPQHF.

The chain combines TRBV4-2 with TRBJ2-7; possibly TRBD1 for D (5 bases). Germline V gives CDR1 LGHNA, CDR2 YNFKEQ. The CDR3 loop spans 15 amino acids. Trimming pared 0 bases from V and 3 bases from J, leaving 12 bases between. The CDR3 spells CASSQEQGSNYEQYF. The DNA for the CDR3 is TGTGCCAGCAGCCAAGAGCAGGGATCTAACTACGAGCAGTACTTC.

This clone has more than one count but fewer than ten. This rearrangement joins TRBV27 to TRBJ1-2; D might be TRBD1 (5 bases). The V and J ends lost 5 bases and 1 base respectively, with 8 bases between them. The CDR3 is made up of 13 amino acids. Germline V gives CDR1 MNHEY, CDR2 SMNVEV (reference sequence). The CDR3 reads CASSPGLNYGYTF. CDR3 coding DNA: TGTGCCAGCAGTCCGGGACTTAACTATGGCTACACCTTC.

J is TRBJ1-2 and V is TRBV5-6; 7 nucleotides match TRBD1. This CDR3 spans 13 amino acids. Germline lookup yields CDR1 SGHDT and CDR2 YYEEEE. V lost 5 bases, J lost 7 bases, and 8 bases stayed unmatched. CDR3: CASRGDSDRGYTF. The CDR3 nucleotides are TGTGCCAGCAGGGGGGACAGTGATCGTGGCTACACCTTC.

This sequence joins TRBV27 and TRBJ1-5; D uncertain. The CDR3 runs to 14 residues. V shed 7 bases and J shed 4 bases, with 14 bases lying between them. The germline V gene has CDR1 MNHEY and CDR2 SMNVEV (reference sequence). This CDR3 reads CASTSGWGNQPQHF. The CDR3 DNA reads TGTGCCAGCACCAGCGGTTGGGGTAATCAGCCCCAGCATTTT.

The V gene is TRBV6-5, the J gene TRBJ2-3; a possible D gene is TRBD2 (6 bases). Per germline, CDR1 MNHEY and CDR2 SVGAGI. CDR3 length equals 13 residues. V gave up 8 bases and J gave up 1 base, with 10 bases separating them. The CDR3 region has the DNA TGTGCCAGCCGGGAGATGGGCACAGATACGCAGTATTTT. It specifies CASREMGTDTQYF.

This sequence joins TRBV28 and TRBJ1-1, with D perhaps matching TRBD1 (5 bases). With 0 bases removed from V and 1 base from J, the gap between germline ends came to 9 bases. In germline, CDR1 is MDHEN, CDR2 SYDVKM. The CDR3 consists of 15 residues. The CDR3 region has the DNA TGTGCCAGCAGTTTATGGAAGGGGCCGAACACTGAAGCTTTCTTT. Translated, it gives CASSLWKGPNTEAFF. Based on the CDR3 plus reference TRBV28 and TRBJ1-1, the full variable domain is DVKVTQSSRYLVKRTGEKVFLECVQDMDHENMFWYRQDPGLGLRLIYFSYDVKMKEKGDIPEGYSVSREKKERFSLILESASTNQTSMYLCASSLWKGPNTEAFFGQGTRLTVV.

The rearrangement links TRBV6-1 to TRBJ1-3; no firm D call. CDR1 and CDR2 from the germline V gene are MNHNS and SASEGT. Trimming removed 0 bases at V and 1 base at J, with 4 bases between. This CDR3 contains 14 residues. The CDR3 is CASSEAGSGNTIYF. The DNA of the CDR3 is TGTGCCAGCAGTGAAGCCGGTTCTGGAAACACCATATATTTT.

The DNA of the CDR3 is TGTGCCAGCAGCCGACTAACATTGGATACGCAGTATTTT. Translating it yields CASSRLTLDTQYF. V is TRBV4-2 and J is TRBJ2-3; a possible D gene is TRBD2 (5 bases). Trimming took 4 bases from V and 6 from J, leaving 11 bases between them. Per the germline V gene, CDR1 is LGHNA and CDR2 is YNFKEQ. The CDR3 is 13 amino acids.

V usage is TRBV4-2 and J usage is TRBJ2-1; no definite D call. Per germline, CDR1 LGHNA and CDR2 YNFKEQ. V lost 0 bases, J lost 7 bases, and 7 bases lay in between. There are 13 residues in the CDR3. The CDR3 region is CASSQDPGNEQFF. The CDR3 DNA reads TGTGCCAGCAGCCAAGATCCCGGTAATGAGCAGTTCTTC.

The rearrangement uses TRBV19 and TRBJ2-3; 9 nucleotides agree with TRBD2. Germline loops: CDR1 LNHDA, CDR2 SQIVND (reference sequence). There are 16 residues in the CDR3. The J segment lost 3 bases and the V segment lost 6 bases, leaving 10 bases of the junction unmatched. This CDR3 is CASRFPSGGSTDTQYF. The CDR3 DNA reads TGTGCCAGTAGGTTCCCAAGCGGGGGGTCGACAGATACGCAGTATTTT.

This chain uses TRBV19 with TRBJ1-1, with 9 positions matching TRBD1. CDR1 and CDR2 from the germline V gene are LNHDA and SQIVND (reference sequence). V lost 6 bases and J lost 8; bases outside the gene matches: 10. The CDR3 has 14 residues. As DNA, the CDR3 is TGTGCCAGTAGCGGACAGGGGAGGGTCGGGGAAGCTTTCTTT. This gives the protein CASSGQGRVGEAFF.

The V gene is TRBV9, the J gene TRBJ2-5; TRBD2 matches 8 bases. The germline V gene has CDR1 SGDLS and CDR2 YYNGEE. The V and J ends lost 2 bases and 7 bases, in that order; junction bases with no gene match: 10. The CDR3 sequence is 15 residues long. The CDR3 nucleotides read TGTGCCAGCAGCGTTGAGGCGGGAGGCTGGGGGACCCAGTACTTC. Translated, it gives CASSVEAGGWGTQYF. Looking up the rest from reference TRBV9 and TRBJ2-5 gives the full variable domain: DSGVTQTPKHLITATGQRVTLRCSPRSGDLSVYWYQQSLDQGLQFLIQYYNGEERAKGNILERFSAQQFPDLHSELNLSSLELGDSALYFCASSVEAGGWGTQYFGPGTRLLVL.

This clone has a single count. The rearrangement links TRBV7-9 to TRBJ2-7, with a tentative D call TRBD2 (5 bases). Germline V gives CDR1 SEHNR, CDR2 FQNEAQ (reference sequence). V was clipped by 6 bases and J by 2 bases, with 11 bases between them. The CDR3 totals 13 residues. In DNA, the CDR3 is TGTGCCAGCAGTCCGGGATCAACCTACGAGCAGTACTTC. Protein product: CASSPGSTYEQYF.

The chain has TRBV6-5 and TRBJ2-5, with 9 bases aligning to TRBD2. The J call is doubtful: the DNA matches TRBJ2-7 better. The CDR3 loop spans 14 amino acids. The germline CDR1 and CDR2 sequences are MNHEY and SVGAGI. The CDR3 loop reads CASSYRAGGHEQYF. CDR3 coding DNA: TGTGCCAGCAGTTACAGAGCGGGGGGCCACGAGCAGTACTTC.

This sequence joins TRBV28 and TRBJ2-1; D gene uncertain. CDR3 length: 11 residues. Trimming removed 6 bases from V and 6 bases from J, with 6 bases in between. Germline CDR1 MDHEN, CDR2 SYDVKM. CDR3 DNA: TGTGCCAGCAGCGACATCAATGAGCAGTTCTTC. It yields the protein CASSDINEQFF.

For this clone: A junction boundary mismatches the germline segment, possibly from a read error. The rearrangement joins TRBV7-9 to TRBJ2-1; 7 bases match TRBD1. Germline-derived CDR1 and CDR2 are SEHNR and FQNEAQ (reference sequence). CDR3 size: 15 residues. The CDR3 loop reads CASSLGQPGDTEQFF. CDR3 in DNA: TGTGCTAGCAGCTTGGGACAGCCCGGAGACACTGAGCAGTTCTTC. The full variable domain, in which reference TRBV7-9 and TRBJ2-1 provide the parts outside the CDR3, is DTGVSQNPRHKITKRGQNVTFRCDPISEHNRLYWYRQTLGQGPEFLTYFQNEAQLEKSRLLSDRFSAERPKGSFSTLEIQRTEQGDSAMYLCASSLGQPGDTEQFFGPGTRLTVL.

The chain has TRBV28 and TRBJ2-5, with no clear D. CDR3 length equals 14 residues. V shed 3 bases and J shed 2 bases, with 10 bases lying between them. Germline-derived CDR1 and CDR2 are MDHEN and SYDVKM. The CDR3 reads CASSFSGVQETQYF. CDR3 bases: TGTGCCAGCAGTTTTTCTGGAGTACAAGAGACCCAGTACTTC.

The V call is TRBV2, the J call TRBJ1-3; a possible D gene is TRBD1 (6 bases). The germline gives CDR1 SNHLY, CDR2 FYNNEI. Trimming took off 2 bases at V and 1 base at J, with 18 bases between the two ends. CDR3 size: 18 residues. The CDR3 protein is CASSERRQGISSGNTIYF. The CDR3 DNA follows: TGTGCCAGCAGTGAACGTCGGCAGGGGATATCTTCTGGAAACACCATATATTTT.

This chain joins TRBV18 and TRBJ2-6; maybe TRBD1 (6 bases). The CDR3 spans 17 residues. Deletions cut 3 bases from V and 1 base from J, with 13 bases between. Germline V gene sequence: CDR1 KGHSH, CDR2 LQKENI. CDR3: CASSPLGQPSGANVLTF. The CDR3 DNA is TGTGCCAGCTCACCCCTCGGACAGCCTTCTGGGGCCAACGTCCTGACTTTC.

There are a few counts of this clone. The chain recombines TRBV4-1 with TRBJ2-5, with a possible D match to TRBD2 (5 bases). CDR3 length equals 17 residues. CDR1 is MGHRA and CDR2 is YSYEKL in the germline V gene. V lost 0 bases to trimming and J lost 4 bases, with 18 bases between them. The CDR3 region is CASSQDFGFSGGETQYF. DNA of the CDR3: TGCGCCAGCAGCCAAGATTTTGGCTTCTCAGGAGGAGAGACCCAGTACTTC.

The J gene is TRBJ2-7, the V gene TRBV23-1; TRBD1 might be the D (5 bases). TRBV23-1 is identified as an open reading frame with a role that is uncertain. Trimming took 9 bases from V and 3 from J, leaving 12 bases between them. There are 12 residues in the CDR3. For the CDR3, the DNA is TGCGCCAGTTTTCAGGGCTGCTACGAGCAGTACTTC. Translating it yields CASFQGCYEQYF.

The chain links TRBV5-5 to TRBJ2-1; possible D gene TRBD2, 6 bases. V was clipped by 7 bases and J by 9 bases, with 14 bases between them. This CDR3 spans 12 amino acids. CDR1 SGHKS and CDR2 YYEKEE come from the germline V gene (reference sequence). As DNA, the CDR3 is TGTGCCAGCGGGGTGGGAGGCTTTGAGCAGTTCTTC. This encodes CASGVGGFEQFF.

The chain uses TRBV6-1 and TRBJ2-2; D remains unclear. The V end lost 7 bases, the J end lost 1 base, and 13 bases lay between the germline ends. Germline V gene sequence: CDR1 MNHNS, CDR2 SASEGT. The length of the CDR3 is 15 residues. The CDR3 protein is CASTHEPLNTGELFF. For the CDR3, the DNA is TGTGCCAGCACCCACGAGCCTCTGAACACCGGGGAGCTGTTTTTT.

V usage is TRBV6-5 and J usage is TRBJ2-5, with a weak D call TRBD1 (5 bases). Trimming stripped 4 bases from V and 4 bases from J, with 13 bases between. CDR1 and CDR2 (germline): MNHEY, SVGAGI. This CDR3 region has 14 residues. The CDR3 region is CASSSRRVPETQYF. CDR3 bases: TGTGCCAGCAGTTCCCGCAGGGTCCCAGAGACCCAGTACTTC.

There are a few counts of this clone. CDR3 sequence reads: CASKDREKETQYF. In DNA form, the CDR3 reads TGTGCCAGTAAGGACAGGGAAAAAGAGACCCAGTACTTC. This rearrangement joins TRBV19 to TRBJ2-5, with TRBD1 matching over 8 bases. The CDR3 sequence is 13 residues long. The J segment lost 3 bases and the V segment lost 7 bases, leaving 4 bases of the junction unmatched. Per germline, CDR1 LNHDA and CDR2 SQIVND (reference sequence).

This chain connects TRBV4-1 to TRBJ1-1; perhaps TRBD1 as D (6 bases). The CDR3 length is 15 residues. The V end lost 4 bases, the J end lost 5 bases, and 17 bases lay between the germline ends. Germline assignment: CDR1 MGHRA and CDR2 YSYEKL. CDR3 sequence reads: CASSPPGGPLTEAFF. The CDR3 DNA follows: TGCGCCAGCAGCCCCCCCGGGGGGCCGTTAACTGAAGCTTTCTTT.

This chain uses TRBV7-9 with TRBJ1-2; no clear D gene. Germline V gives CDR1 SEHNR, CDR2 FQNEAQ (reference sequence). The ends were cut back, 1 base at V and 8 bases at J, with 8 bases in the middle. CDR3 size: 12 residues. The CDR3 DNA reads TGTGCCAGCAGCTTAGGACCCAGGGGCTACACCTTC. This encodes CASSLGPRGYTF.

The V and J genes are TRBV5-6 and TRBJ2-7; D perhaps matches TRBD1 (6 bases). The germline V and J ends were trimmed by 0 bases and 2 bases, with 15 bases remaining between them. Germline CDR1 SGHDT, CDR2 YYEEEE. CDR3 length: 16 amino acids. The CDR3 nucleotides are TGTGCCAGCAGCTTGGGGTTGGCAGGGGCAACCTACGAGCAGTACTTC. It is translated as CASSLGLAGATYEQYF.

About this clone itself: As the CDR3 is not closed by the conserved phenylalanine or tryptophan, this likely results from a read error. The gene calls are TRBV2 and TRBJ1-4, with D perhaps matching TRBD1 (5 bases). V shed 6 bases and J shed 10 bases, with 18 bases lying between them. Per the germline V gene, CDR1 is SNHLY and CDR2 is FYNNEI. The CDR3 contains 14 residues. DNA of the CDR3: TGTGCCAGCAGGGGCGGAGGCGGGGCAGGAAAACTGTTTCTT. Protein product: CASRGGGGAGKLFL.

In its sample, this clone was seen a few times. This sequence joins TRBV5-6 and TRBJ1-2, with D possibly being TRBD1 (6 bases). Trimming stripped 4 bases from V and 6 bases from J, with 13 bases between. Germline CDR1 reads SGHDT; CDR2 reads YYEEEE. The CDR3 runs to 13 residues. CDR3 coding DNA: TGTGCCAGCAGCCTCCCAGGGGATAATGGCTACACCTTC. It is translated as CASSLPGDNGYTF.